This is a list of T cell receptor beta chains from one sample in a study of blood T cell repertoires in COVID-19. The table came from immunoSEQ multiplex PCR; TCRdb's copy has only in-frame clones and leaves some out. Counted here are fewer than 150,000 clones, less than 85% occurring once; the ten biggest clones make up 8.8%. Sequencing used peripheral blood. These receptors were collected from a woman older than 75 in a cohort sampled during active or convalescent COVID-19. CDR3s include the opening cysteine and the closing phenylalanine or tryptophan. The D gene is left open where the match is weak. Clone size is shown for a subset of rows, as once, few, many or a class of expanded clone.

CDR3 DNA	CDR3 protein	clone size	V gene	J gene	D gene
TGTGCCAGCAGCCAAACAGGGGTGAATGGAAACACCATATATTTT	CASSQTGVNGNTIYF	NA	TRBV4-2	TRBJ1-3	TRBD1
TGTGCCAGCAGCTTGACTAGCCTCGGAGGGGCAGATACGCAGTATTTT	CASSLTSLGGADTQYF	NA	TRBV7-3	TRBJ2-3	TRBD2
TGTGCCAGCAGATGGGACAGGGGGCGCGAGCAGTACTTC	CASRWDRGREQYF	NA	TRBV5-4	TRBJ2-7	TRBD1
TGCGCCAGCAGCTTGGGAGACAGTCGCTCTGGAAACACCATATATTTT	CASSLGDSRSGNTIYF	few	TRBV5-1	TRBJ1-3	NA
TGTGCCAGCAGCCAAGACAGGGGCGGGGAGCTGTTTTTT	CASSQDRGGELFF	NA	TRBV7-3	TRBJ2-2	TRBD1
TGTGCCAGCAGACCGATGGGACTAGCGGGTGGAGAGACCCAGTACTTC	CASRPMGLAGGETQYF	NA	TRBV5-6	TRBJ2-5	TRBD2
TGTGCCAGCAGTTTAGTATGTTATGGAGTGGACAGGCGGCCTTGCAACTATGGCTACACCTTC	CASSLVCYGVDRRPCNYGYTF	once	TRBV28	TRBJ1-2	TRBD1
TGTGCCACCCGACAGAACACAGATACGCAGTATTTT	CATRQNTDTQYF	NA	TRBV15	TRBJ2-3	NA
TGTGCCACCAGCAGAGGCGCTCTGGGATTAAGGGGAGGGGGCAATGAGCAGTTCTTC	CATSRGALGLRGGGNEQFF	NA	TRBV15	TRBJ2-1	NA
TGTGCCAGCAGAAGTCTAGCGGGGGACACCGGGGAGCTGTTTTTT	CASRSLAGDTGELFF	NA	TRBV6-5	TRBJ2-2	TRBD2
TGTGCCAGTAGCGGACTAGCGGGGGGGGGCACAGATACGCAGTATTTT	CASSGLAGGGTDTQYF	NA	TRBV19	TRBJ2-3	TRBD2
TGTGCCAGCAGTTCCGGACTGGTCAGCACAGATACGCAGTATTTT	CASSSGLVSTDTQYF	NA	TRBV11-1	TRBJ2-3	NA
TGTGCCTGGAGGATGGACAGGGGCTCCTACGAGCAGTACTTC	CAWRMDRGSYEQYF	NA	TRBV30	TRBJ2-7	TRBD1
TGCGCCAGCAGTGAGTCCACAGGGTCGGCCTATGGCTACACCTTC	CASSESTGSAYGYTF	NA	TRBV10-2	TRBJ1-2	NA
TGTGCCAGCAGCTTAGGTACAGGGCCCACCGGGGAGCTGTTTTTT	CASSLGTGPTGELFF	NA	TRBV5-4	TRBJ2-2	NA
TGTGCCAGCAGAAGAACCGGGACACCCAACACTGAAGCTTTCTTT	CASRRTGTPNTEAFF	NA	TRBV6-5	TRBJ1-1	NA
TGTGCCCAACAGGCGGGGACTGAAGCTTTCTTT	CAQQAGTEAFF	NA	TRBV30	TRBJ1-1	NA
TGTGCCAGCAGCTCGTCTCGCGGGGGAATAAATGAGCAGTTCTTC	CASSSSRGGINEQFF	NA	TRBV7-6	TRBJ2-1	TRBD2
TGTGCCTGGAACCGAACAGGTGAAGCTTTCTTT	CAWNRTGEAFF	NA	TRBV30	TRBJ1-1	NA
TGTGCCAGCAGCTGGTCCGGGACACGGAGCACAGATACGCAGTATTTT	CASSWSGTRSTDTQYF	NA	TRBV5-5	TRBJ2-3	NA
TGCGCCAGCAGCTTGGCGGACAGGGAGTATGGTGAAGCTTTCTTT	CASSLADREYGEAFF	NA	TRBV5-1	TRBJ1-1	TRBD1